The 30 T cell receptor beta chains below were found in one sample sequenced in a study of identical twins listed by TCRdb under 2016. Library creation used 5' RACE. Sequencing used an Illumina HiSeq 2000. Clones were called with MiXCR by TCRdb after fastp trimmed the public reads at Q25, and only in-frame beta chains were retained. Records with the same CDR3 protein are collapsed into one entry carrying the most frequent genes and DNA. The sample yields about 810,000 distinct CDR3 sequences; 10% to 15% were counted once. The top ten clonotypes cover under 2% of the sample. These data also featured in a second study, about yellow fever vaccine responses in identical twins.

The sample comprised PBMCs. These receptors were collected from a woman aged 18 to 35 in good health.

This clonotype was counted a few times. This sequence joins TRBV6-1 and TRBJ1-5; no definite D call. Germline V gives CDR1 MNHNS, CDR2 SASEGT. The CDR3 is 14 residues long. V was trimmed by 3 bases and J by 2 bases, leaving 8 bases between them. The CDR3 sequence is CASSDQEGNQPQHF. The CDR3 region has the DNA TGTGCCAGCAGTGATCAAGAGGGCAATCAGCCCCAGCATTTT.

The chain uses TRBV24-1 and TRBJ1-1, with D possibly matching TRBD1 (6 bases). V gave up 3 bases and J gave up 1 base, with 11 bases separating them. The CDR3 length is 15 residues. From germline, CDR1 is KGHDR and CDR2 SFDVKD. CDR3: CATSDPGQPNTEAFF. The CDR3 DNA is TGTGCCACCAGTGATCCAGGACAGCCGAACACTGAAGCTTTCTTT.

The chain uses TRBV7-8 and TRBJ2-3, with TRBD2 identical over 9 bases. Germline V gives CDR1 SGHVS, CDR2 FQNEAQ. V lost 5 bases and J lost 6; bases outside the gene matches: 12. The CDR3 is 16 residues long. The CDR3 sequence is CASSIDSGGLRDTQYF. As DNA, the CDR3 is TGTGCCAGCAGCATAGATAGCGGGGGTCTACGGGATACGCAGTATTTT.

The genes are TRBV29-1 and TRBJ2-7, with 10 nucleotides matching TRBD2. In germline, CDR1 is SQVTM, CDR2 ANQGSEA. The V gene end was trimmed by 3 bases and the J gene end by 3 bases; junction bases not matched to a gene: 5. This CDR3 has 14 residues. The CDR3 reads CSVEPSGRGYEQYF. CDR3 bases: TGCAGCGTTGAGCCTAGCGGGAGAGGCTACGAGCAGTACTTC.

This clonotype appeared a few times. The J gene is TRBJ2-7, the V gene TRBV28; perhaps TRBD1 as D (6 bases). The ends were cut back, 5 bases at V and 1 base at J, with 21 bases in the middle. The CDR3 runs to 17 residues. The germline CDR1 and CDR2 sequences are MDHEN and SYDVKM. The CDR3 is CASSPYGTRGRSYEQYV. The DNA for the CDR3 is TGTGCCAGCAGTCCATACGGGACCAGGGGTAGATCCTACGAGCAGTACGTC.

This clonotype was seen a handful of times. V is TRBV29-1 and J is TRBJ2-7; no clear D. From germline, CDR1 is SQVTM and CDR2 ANQGSEA. With 4 bases removed from V and 2 bases from J, the gap between germline ends came to 9 bases. CDR3 length: 12 amino acids. The CDR3 DNA reads as TGCAGCGTTGTTGTGGTTACCTACGAGCAGTACTTC. Its translation is CSVVVVTYEQYF.

The chain recombines TRBV28 with TRBJ1-4; D remains ambiguous. The ends were cut back, 3 bases at V and 3 bases at J, with 11 bases in the middle. Looked up from germline, CDR1 is MDHEN and CDR2 is SYDVKM. The CDR3 totals 15 residues. The CDR3 nucleotides read TGTGCCAGCAGTTTTTGGTCCTGGGCTAATGAAAAACTGTTTTTT. Translated, it gives CASSFWSWANEKLFF.

This clonotype was counted between two and nine times. The chain employs TRBV15 and TRBJ1-1; perhaps TRBD1 as D (6 bases). The germline V gene has CDR1 LNHNV and CDR2 YYDKDF (reference sequence). The V and J ends lost 3 bases and 2 bases respectively, with 13 bases between them. This CDR3 has 15 residues. CDR3 bases: TGTGCCACCAGCAGCCCTGACAGGCCTAACACTGAAGCTTTCTTT. Protein sequence: CATSSPDRPNTEAFF.

This clonotype was found many times. The chain has TRBV15 and TRBJ1-2; D gene unclear. This CDR3 spans 16 amino acids. V was trimmed by 0 bases and J by 6 bases, leaving 17 bases between them. Germline-derived CDR1 and CDR2 are LNHNV and YYDKDF (reference sequence). The DNA for the CDR3 is TGTGCCACCAGCAGAGATCTCTGGTCACCTGGGGATGGCTACACCTTC. Its protein is CATSRDLWSPGDGYTF.

The chain joins TRBV12-3 or TRBV12-4 to TRBJ1-2; no clear D. This CDR3 spans 14 amino acids. The V end lost 4 bases, the J end lost 2 bases, and 11 bases lay between the germline ends. CDR3 sequence (DNA): TGTGCCAGCAGTTCGGTAAAAAGGAACTATGGCTACACCTTC. Its protein product is CASSSVKRNYGYTF.

The chain has TRBV7-9 and TRBJ2-1; unclear D gene. Germline V lookup: CDR1 SEHNR, CDR2 FQNEAQ (reference sequence). The V end lost 7 bases, the J end lost 6 bases, and 10 bases lay between the germline ends. The CDR3 contains 12 residues. The CDR3 is CASTTSPNEQFF. CDR3 in DNA: TGTGCCAGCACCACCTCGCCCAATGAGCAGTTCTTC.

This clonotype was detected only a few times. The V gene is TRBV5-1, the J gene TRBJ2-7, with 10 bases matching TRBD2. V dropped 3 bases and J dropped 0; count of bases not matched to a gene: 6. Germline V gene lookup returns CDR1 SGHRS and CDR2 YFSETQ. This CDR3 has 16 amino acids. CDR3 region: CASSSTLAGSSYEQYF. CDR3 DNA: TGCGCCAGCAGCTCTACACTAGCGGGAAGCTCCTACGAGCAGTACTTC.

This clonotype was counted only a few times. This rearrangement joins TRBV6-2 or TRBV6-3 to TRBJ2-3, with D uncertain. V shed 7 bases and J shed 0 bases, with 17 bases lying between them. In germline, CDR1 is MNHEY, CDR2 SVGEGT. The CDR3 runs to 16 residues. CDR3 sequence: CASKDHRFLSTDTQYF. CDR3 in DNA: TGTGCCAGCAAGGACCACCGATTCCTTAGCACAGATACGCAGTATTTT.

This clonotype was detected only a few times. The chain has TRBV5-1 and TRBJ2-5, with a tentative D call TRBD2 (6 bases). The CDR3 sequence is 14 residues long. V shed 4 bases and J shed 2 bases, with 12 bases lying between them. In germline, CDR1 is SGHRS, CDR2 YFSETQ. The CDR3 DNA follows: TGCGCCAGCAGCACGGGGACTGAACAAGAGACCCAGTACTTC. Translating gives CASSTGTEQETQYF.

This clonotype was seen a few times. The V and J genes are TRBV20-1 and TRBJ2-2; the D gene is possibly TRBD2 (5 bases). From germline, CDR1 is DFQATT and CDR2 SNEGSKA (reference sequence). V lost 6 bases and J lost 2, with 10 bases in between. The CDR3 covers 13 residues. The chain's CDR3 is CSACPSNTGELFF. As DNA, the CDR3 is TGCAGTGCCTGCCCTAGCAACACCGGGGAGCTGTTTTTT.

This clonotype was seen only a few times. V and J are TRBV7-2 and TRBJ2-5; tentatively, D is TRBD2 (8 bases). Trimming took 5 bases from V and 4 from J, leaving 17 bases between them. Germline CDR1 and CDR2: SGHTA and FQGNSA. The CDR3 spans 15 residues. The CDR3 region is CASSRSGTVSETQYF. The CDR3 DNA reads TGTGCCAGCAGCCGTAGCGGGACAGTGTCAGAGACCCAGTACTTC.

The CDR3 DNA is TGTGCCAGCAGTTTGGGGGGGCCTGCCTACAATGAGCAGTTCTTC. This sequence encodes CASSLGGPAYNEQFF. V usage is TRBV12-3 or TRBV12-4 and J usage is TRBJ2-1, with a tentative D call TRBD2 (7 bases). The CDR3 totals 15 residues. Trimming shortened V by 3 bases and J by 2 bases, and 11 bases separated the two germline ends.

This clonotype has just a few counts. The chain employs TRBV11-2 and TRBJ2-3; possible D gene TRBD2, 5 bases. Between the trimmed V and J ends, which lost 5 bases and 1 base, there was a span of 19 bases. Germline assignment: CDR1 SGHAT and CDR2 FQNNGV. CDR3 size: 17 residues. The CDR3 here is CASSTNRRGSGTDTQYF. The DNA of the CDR3 is TGTGCCAGCAGCACCAACCGGCGAGGGTCGGGCACAGATACGCAGTATTTT. Full variable domain (outside the CDR3, taken from reference TRBV11-2 and TRBJ2-3): EAGVAQSPRYKIIEKRQSVAFWCNPISGHATLYWYQQILGQGPKLLIQFQNNGVVDDSQLPKDRFSAERLKGVDSTLKIQPAKLEDSAVYLCASSTNRRGSGTDTQYFGPGTRLTVL.

This sequence joins TRBV2 and TRBJ2-5, with D perhaps given as TRBD1 or TRBD2 (5 bases each). This CDR3 has 12 residues. Germline V gene lookup returns CDR1 SNHLY and CDR2 FYNNEI. V dropped 6 bases and J dropped 5 bases, with 10 bases sitting between them. CDR3 protein: CASRGPRETQYF. As DNA, the CDR3 is TGTGCCAGCAGGGGACCAAGGGAGACCCAGTACTTC.

This clonotype was detected once. The CDR3 coding sequence is TGTGCCACCAGCAGCCCTCCGGGACTCTCCTACAATGAGCAGTTCTTC. Its protein is CATSSPPGLSYNEQFF. This sequence joins TRBV15 and TRBJ2-1; a possible D gene is TRBD2 (6 bases). CDR1 is LNHNV and CDR2 is YYDKDF in the germline V gene (reference sequence). CDR3 length: 16 residues. The V end was cut by 3 bases, the J end by 0 bases, with 12 bases between.

A few counts support this clonotype. The chain joins TRBV7-8 to TRBJ2-1; no firm D call. CDR3 length: 16 amino acids. Trimming cost V 1 base and J 1 base, with 11 bases left between them. The germline V gene has CDR1 SGHVS and CDR2 FQNEAQ. Here the CDR3 DNA reads TGTGCCAGCAGCTTAGTACTCCCGAAGTCCTACAATGAGCAGTTCTTC. Its translation is CASSLVLPKSYNEQFF. Full variable domain (outside the CDR3, taken from reference TRBV7-8 and TRBJ2-1): GAGVSQSPRYKVAKRGQDVALRCDPISGHVSLFWYQQALGQGPEFLTYFQNEAQLDKSGLPSDRFFAERPEGSVSTLKIQRTQQEDSAVYLCASSLVLPKSYNEQFFGPGTRLTVL.

The chain carries TRBV20-1 and TRBJ2-1; TRBD2 agrees at 9 bases. CDR1 is DFQATT, CDR2 SNEGSKA, per germline (reference sequence). The V and J ends lost 0 bases and 3 bases, in that order; junction bases with no gene match: 15. This CDR3 spans 19 amino acids. The CDR3 region has the DNA TGCAGTGCTAGAGATGTCGCGGGGGGGCCAGGGCGTCACTACAATGAGCAGTTCTTC. Its translation is CSARDVAGGPGRHYNEQFF.

This clonotype appeared a few times. V usage is TRBV28 and J usage is TRBJ2-2, with 7 nucleotides matching TRBD2. Trimming cost V 8 bases and J 2 bases; bases outside gene matches: 17. In germline, CDR1 is MDHEN, CDR2 SYDVKM. The CDR3 contains 18 residues. DNA for the CDR3: TGTGCCAGCCTTGTTAAGGACCCAGCGGGAAGAAACACCGGGGAGCTGTTTTTT. It codes for CASLVKDPAGRNTGELFF.

This clonotype was seen only a few times. V and J are TRBV12-3 or TRBV12-4 and TRBJ2-1, with D hard to call. Deletions cut 2 bases from V and 7 bases from J, with 9 bases between. The CDR3 is 13 residues long. The CDR3, as DNA: TGTGCCAGCAGTTTAAACAACGGGAATGAGCAGTTCTTC. Translating gives CASSLNNGNEQFF.

The rearrangement joins TRBV23-1 to TRBJ2-7, with a tentative D call TRBD1 (6 bases). TRBV23-1 is given ORF status, its function remaining uncertain. V was trimmed by 7 bases and J by 3 bases, leaving 13 bases between them. This CDR3 is 13 amino acids long. The CDR3 protein is CASTSRTVYEQYV. DNA of the CDR3: TGCGCCAGCACCTCAAGGACAGTCTACGAGCAGTACGTC.

The chain employs TRBV28 and TRBJ2-1; D not resolved. This CDR3 comprises 12 residues. Per germline, CDR1 MDHEN and CDR2 SYDVKM. The ends were cut back, 2 bases at V and 8 bases at J, with 7 bases in the middle. DNA of the CDR3: TGTGCCAGCAGTTTAGTTTACGATGAGCAGTTCTTC. Translation: CASSLVYDEQFF.

V gene TRBV28 combines with J gene TRBJ2-1; 7 bases match TRBD2. The CDR3 consists of 18 residues. Germline CDR1 reads MDHEN; CDR2 reads SYDVKM. The V gene end was trimmed by 6 bases and the J gene end by 0 bases; junction bases not matched to a gene: 14. Here the CDR3 DNA reads TGTGCCAGCAGCCAGGGACTACACTATTCGAGCTCCTACAATGAGCAGTTCTTC. Amino acids: CASSQGLHYSSSYNEQFF.

The rearrangement links TRBV12-3 or TRBV12-4 to TRBJ1-5; tentatively, D is TRBD1 (5 bases). V lost 2 bases, J lost 1 base, and 12 bases lay in between. The length of the CDR3 is 16 residues. CDR3 sequence reads: CASSLTGTGSNQPQHF. The CDR3 coding sequence is TGTGCCAGCAGTTTAACTGGGACTGGGAGCAATCAGCCCCAGCATTTT.

Many counts were recorded for this clonotype. The chain couples TRBV4-1 to TRBJ1-4; D possibly corresponds to TRBD1 (5 bases). The CDR3 loop spans 16 amino acids. The V gene's germline CDR1 is MGHRA and CDR2 YSYEKL. Trimming pared 1 base from V and 0 bases from J, leaving 9 bases between. The CDR3 is CASSQGFRATNEKLFF. CDR3 DNA sequence: TGCGCCAGCAGCCAAGGGTTCAGGGCAACTAATGAAAAACTGTTTTTT.

This clonotype was detected only a few times. The chain joins TRBV10-2 to TRBJ2-7; 10 nucleotides line up with TRBD1. This CDR3 has 13 residues. Germline V gene data show CDR1 as WSHSY and CDR2 as SAAADI. J was trimmed by 4 bases and V by 4 bases; bases with no gene match: 1. The CDR3 loop is CASSADRGYEQYV. As DNA, the CDR3 is TGCGCCAGCAGTGCGGACAGGGGGTACGAGCAGTACGTC.